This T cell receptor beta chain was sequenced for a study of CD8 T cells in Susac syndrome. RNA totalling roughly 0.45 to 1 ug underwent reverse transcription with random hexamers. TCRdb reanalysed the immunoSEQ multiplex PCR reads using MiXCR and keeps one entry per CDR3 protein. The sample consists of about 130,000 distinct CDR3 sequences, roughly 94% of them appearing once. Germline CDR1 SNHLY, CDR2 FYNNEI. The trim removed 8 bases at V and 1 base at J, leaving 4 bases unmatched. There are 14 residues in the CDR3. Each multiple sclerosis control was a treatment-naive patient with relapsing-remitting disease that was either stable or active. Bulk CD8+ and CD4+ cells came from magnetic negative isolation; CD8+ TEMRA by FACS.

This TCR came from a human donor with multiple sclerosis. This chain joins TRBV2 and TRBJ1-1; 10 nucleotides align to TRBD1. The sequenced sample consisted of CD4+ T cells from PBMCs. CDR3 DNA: TGTGCCAGCCACCGGACAGGGGGGAACACTGAAGCTTTCTTT. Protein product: CASHRTGGNTEAFF.